These T cell receptor beta chains were read from a single sample in a study of T cell responses to AZD1222 COVID-19 vaccine. Method: immunoSEQ multiplex PCR; TCRdb's copy keeps in-frame clones and lacks some. The sample includes more than 150,000 clones, 80% to 95% of them seen just once. Sequenced here: peripheral blood, sampled 28 days after the second AZD1222 dose. These receptors were taken from an adult who received the AZD1222 COVID-19 vaccine. Both conserved end residues are part of each CDR3. D genes are given only for firm matches. The size field is filled for only some rows; it gives once, few, many or a size class.

TGTGCCAGCAGTCCTGACTTCAATGAGCAGTTCTTC | CASSPDFNEQFF | - | TRBJ2-1 | TRBV28 | -
TGTGCCAGCAGCCAAGATCGCCAAAACAGGTACGAGCAGTACTTC | CASSQDRQNRYEQYF | - | TRBJ2-7 | TRBV3-1/TRBV3-2 | -
TGTGCCAGCAGTTCCACCCGAACCCCACTCTATGGCTACACCTTC | CASSSTRTPLYGYTF | - | TRBJ1-2 | TRBV28 | -
TGTGCCAGCTCACCATCGGCAGGAGATCAGCCCCAGCATTTT | CASSPSAGDQPQHF | - | TRBJ1-5 | TRBV18 | -
TGTGCCAGCAGCTTACTAGGGCTGGATTCACCCCTCCACTTT | CASSLLGLDSPLHF | - | TRBJ1-6 | TRBV7-3 | -
TGTGCCAGCAGTATCCAGGGGAACACTGAAGCTTTCTTT | CASSIQGNTEAFF | few | TRBJ1-1 | TRBV11-1 | -
TGTGCCAGCAGCGTAGCCAGTAATTCACCCCTCCACTTT | CASSVASNSPLHF | - | TRBJ1-6 | TRBV9 | -
TGTGCCAGCAGCCCCTTTGGGGGGTTTACCTACGAGCAGTACTTC | CASSPFGGFTYEQYF | - | TRBJ2-7 | TRBV28 | -
TGTGCCAGCAGGGACAGGGAAGGGGGCAATCAGCCCCAGCATTTT | CASRDREGGNQPQHF | - | TRBJ1-5 | TRBV28 | TRBD1
TGTGCCAGTAGTATGCTGGGCAGGGCTCAGCCCCAGCATTTT | CASSMLGRAQPQHF | - | TRBJ1-5 | TRBV19 | -
TGTGCCGCGGGGACAGGGGGTTCCTATAATTCACCCCTCCACTTT | CAAGTGGSYNSPLHF | - | TRBJ1-6 | TRBV10-3 | TRBD1
TGCGCCAGCAGTGCTTACAATGAGCAGTTCTTC | CASSAYNEQFF | - | TRBJ2-1 | TRBV10-2 | -
TGTGCCAGCAGCCTTCGTAGTGGGGGCGGTGAGCAGTACTTC | CASSLRSGGGEQYF | - | TRBJ2-7 | TRBV7-9 | -
TGTGCCACATCCTCGGAGAGAAACACCATATATTTT | CATSSERNTIYF | - | TRBJ1-3 | TRBV10-3 | -
TGTGCCAGCAGCGGGACTAGCGGGGCCGGGGAGCTGTTTTTT | CASSGTSGAGELFF | few | TRBJ2-2 | TRBV2 | TRBD2
TGCGCCAGCAGCTTGCTCCCAGGGTTTGATAATTCACCCCTCCACTTT | CASSLLPGFDNSPLHF | - | TRBJ1-6 | TRBV5-1 | -
TGTGCCAGCACTGTGCCCTTAAAAGACTATGGCTACACCTTC | CASTVPLKDYGYTF | - | TRBJ1-2 | TRBV28 | -
TGTGCCAGCAGTGAACGCAGGGCGGGAAACACCATATATTTT | CASSERRAGNTIYF | - | TRBJ1-3 | TRBV2 | -
TGTGCCAGCAGCTTAGGAACAGGGGTGAACACTGAAGCTTTCTTT | CASSLGTGVNTEAFF | - | TRBJ1-1 | TRBV11-3 | TRBD1
TGTGCCAGCAGCTTAGATATAGGGGGCAATCAGCCCCAGCATTTT | CASSLDIGGNQPQHF | - | TRBJ1-5 | TRBV7-9 | -
TGTGCCAGCAGCTCTCAGGCATTCTCTGGGGCCAACGTCCTGACTTTC | CASSSQAFSGANVLTF | - | TRBJ2-6 | TRBV28 | -
TGTGCCAGCTCACCAGGGACAGAGCACTCCGAGCAGTACTTC | CASSPGTEHSEQYF | few | TRBJ2-7 | TRBV18 | TRBD1
TGTGCCAGCAGCTTGGCCGGGGGCTCTAGCAATCAGCCCCAGCATTTT | CASSLAGGSSNQPQHF | - | TRBJ1-5 | TRBV5-6 | -
TGTGCCAGCAGTTACTCGAGCAGGAGTTCCCACACTGAAGCTTTCTTT | CASSYSSRSSHTEAFF | - | TRBJ1-1 | TRBV6-5 | -
TGTGCCAGTAGTAACCGGGGTGGAGAAGAGCCCCAGCATTTT | CASSNRGGEEPQHF | - | TRBJ1-5 | TRBV19 | -
TGCGCCAGCAGCCAGTTGGGACAGGGACAGCTAGAGACCCAGTACTTC | CASSQLGQGQLETQYF | - | TRBJ2-5 | TRBV5-1 | TRBD1
TGTGCCAGCAGTGAACAGTTAGAAGCTTTCTTT | CASSEQLEAFF | - | TRBJ1-1 | TRBV2 | -
TGTGCCAGCAGCTTAGAAATCTTCGGAAACACTGAAGCTTTCTTT | CASSLEIFGNTEAFF | - | TRBJ1-1 | TRBV7-6 | -
TGTGCCATCAGTACAGGGGTAGGAGAGCAGTTCTTC | CAISTGVGEQFF | once | TRBJ2-1 | TRBV10-3 | TRBD1
TGTGCCAGCAGCCACTCGGAGGGGGGCGGCTACACCTTC | CASSHSEGGGYTF | - | TRBJ1-2 | TRBV4-2 | -
TGTGCCAGTGGACAGGACCTGGGGTCCTACGAGCAGTACTTC | CASGQDLGSYEQYF | - | TRBJ2-7 | TRBV19 | TRBD1
TGTGCCAGCTCACCGGACATCCCCAAAAATAATTCACCCCTCCACTTT | CASSPDIPKNNSPLHF | - | TRBJ1-6 | TRBV18 | -
TGTGCCAGCAGCCTAGGACTAGAGAGCGGGGGGGCTGTAGATACGCAGTATTTT | CASSLGLESGGAVDTQYF | - | TRBJ2-3 | TRBV3-1/TRBV3-2 | TRBD2
TGTGCCAGCAGTTATAGGACAGCTTTAGCTAACTATGGCTACACCTTC | CASSYRTALANYGYTF | - | TRBJ1-2 | TRBV6-2/TRBV6-3 | -
TGTGCCAGCAGCTTGGTTGGGGCGAACACTGAAGCTTTCTTT | CASSLVGANTEAFF | once | TRBJ1-1 | TRBV5-6 | -
TGCGCCAGCAGCTTGTGGCGGGAGCGGCCTGGGGAGCTGTTTTTT | CASSLWRERPGELFF | - | TRBJ2-2 | TRBV5-1 | TRBD2
TGTGCCAGCAGCCAGCAGGGCGATGAGCAGTACTTC | CASSQQGDEQYF | - | TRBJ2-7 | TRBV9 | -
TGTGCCAGCAGCGCCCCTCCGAGCGAGCAGTACTTC | CASSAPPSEQYF | - | TRBJ2-7 | TRBV9 | -
TGTGCCAGCAGTTCAGACTTACCGAACACTGAAGCTTTCTTT | CASSSDLPNTEAFF | - | TRBJ1-1 | TRBV6-5 | -
TGCGCCAGCAGCCAAGAAGGCGGGTCCAAAAACATTCAGTACTTC | CASSQEGGSKNIQYF | once | TRBJ2-4 | TRBV4-1 | -
TGCAGCGCTGGGGAGGCGGAAAGTGAAAAACTGTTTTTT | CSAGEAESEKLFF | - | TRBJ1-4 | TRBV29-1 | -
TGTGCCAGTAGTATTGGGGGATCCCCCCAGCATTTT | CASSIGGSPQHF | - | TRBJ1-5 | TRBV19 | -
TGTGCCAGCAGCTTAGCGCTGCGACTCCTCGGTCGGCCAGAGACCCAGTACTTC | CASSLALRLLGRPETQYF | - | TRBJ2-5 | TRBV7-2 | -
TGTGCCAGCAGTGAGGGGTCAGGGGCAGGCCAGCCCCAGCATTTT | CASSEGSGAGQPQHF | - | TRBJ1-5 | TRBV6-1 | -
TGCGCCAGCAGCTTTAGGGGTCCTAGCACAGATACGCAGTATTTT | CASSFRGPSTDTQYF | - | TRBJ2-3 | TRBV5-1 | -
TGTGCCTGGAGCGGACAGGGGGCGATCTACAATGAGCAGTTCTTC | CAWSGQGAIYNEQFF | - | TRBJ2-1 | TRBV30 | TRBD1